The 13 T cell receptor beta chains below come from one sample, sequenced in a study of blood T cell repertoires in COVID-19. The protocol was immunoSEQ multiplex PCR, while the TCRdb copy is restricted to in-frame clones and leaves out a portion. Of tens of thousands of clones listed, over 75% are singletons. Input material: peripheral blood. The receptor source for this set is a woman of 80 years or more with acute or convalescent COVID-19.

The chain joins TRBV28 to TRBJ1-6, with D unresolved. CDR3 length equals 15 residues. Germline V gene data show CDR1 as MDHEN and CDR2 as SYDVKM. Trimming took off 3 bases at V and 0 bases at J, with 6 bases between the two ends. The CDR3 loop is CASSFWSSYNSPLHF. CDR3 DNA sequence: TGTGCCAGCAGTTTCTGGAGCTCCTATAATTCACCCCTCCACTTT.

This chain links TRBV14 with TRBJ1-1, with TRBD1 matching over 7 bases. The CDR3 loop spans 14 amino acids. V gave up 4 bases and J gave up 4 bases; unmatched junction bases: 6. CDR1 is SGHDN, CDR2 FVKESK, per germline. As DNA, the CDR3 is TGTGCCAGCAGCCCGAGGACAGGCACCACTGAAGCTTTCTTT. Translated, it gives CASSPRTGTTEAFF.

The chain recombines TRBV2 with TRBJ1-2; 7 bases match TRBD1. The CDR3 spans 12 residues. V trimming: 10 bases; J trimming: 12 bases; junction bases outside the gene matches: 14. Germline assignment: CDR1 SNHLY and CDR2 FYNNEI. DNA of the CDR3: TGTGCCACCGGGACAGACCAGAAAGAGCACACCTTC. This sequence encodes CATGTDQKEHTF.

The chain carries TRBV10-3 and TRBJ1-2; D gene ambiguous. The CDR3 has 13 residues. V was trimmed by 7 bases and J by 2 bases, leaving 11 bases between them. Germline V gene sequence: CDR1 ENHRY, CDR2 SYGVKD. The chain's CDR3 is CAITEVGNYGYTF. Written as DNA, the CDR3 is TGTGCCATCACCGAGGTTGGGAACTATGGCTACACCTTC.

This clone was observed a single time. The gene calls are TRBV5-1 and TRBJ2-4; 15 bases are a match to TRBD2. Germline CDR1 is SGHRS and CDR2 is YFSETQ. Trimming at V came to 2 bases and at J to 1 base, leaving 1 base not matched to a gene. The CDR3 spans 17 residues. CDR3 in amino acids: CASSLGLAGGAKNIQYF. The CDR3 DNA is TGCGCCAGCAGCTTAGGACTAGCGGGAGGGGCCAAAAACATTCAGTACTTC.

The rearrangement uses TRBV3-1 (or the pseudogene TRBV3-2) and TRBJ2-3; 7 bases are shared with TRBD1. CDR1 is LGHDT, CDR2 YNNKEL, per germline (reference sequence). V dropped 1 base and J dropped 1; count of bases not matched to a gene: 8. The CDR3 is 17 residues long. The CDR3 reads CASSQAGTATGTDTQYF. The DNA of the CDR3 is TGTGCCAGCAGCCAAGCCGGGACAGCGACAGGCACAGATACGCAGTATTTT.

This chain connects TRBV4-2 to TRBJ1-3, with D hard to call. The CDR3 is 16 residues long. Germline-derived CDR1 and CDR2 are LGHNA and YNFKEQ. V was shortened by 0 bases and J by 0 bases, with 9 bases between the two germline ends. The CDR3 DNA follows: TGTGCCAGCAGCCAAGATCGTGCCAGCTCTGGAAACACCATATATTTT. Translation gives CASSQDRASSGNTIYF.

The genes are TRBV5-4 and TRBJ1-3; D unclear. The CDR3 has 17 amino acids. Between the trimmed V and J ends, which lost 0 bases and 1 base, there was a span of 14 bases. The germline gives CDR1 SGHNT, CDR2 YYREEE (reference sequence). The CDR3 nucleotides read TGTGCCAGCAGCTTGGCCGGGGTAGTGCCGTCTGGAAACACCATATATTTT. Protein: CASSLAGVVPSGNTIYF.

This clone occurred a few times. The chain's CDR3 is CASSVVQKLSYEKLFF. The CDR3 nucleotides are TGTGCCAGCAGTGTGGTACAGAAATTGAGTTATGAAAAACTGTTTTTT. V gene TRBV6-1 combines with J gene TRBJ1-4; D not resolved. The germline V gene has CDR1 MNHNS and CDR2 SASEGT. Trimming removed 4 bases at V and 6 bases at J, with 18 bases between. The CDR3 has 16 amino acids.

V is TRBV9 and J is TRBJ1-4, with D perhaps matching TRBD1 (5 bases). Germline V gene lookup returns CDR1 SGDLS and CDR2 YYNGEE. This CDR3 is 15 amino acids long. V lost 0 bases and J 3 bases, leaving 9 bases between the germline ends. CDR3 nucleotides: TGTGCCAGCAGCGTAGCGGGGGTGGCTAATGAAAAACTGTTTTTT. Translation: CASSVAGVANEKLFF.

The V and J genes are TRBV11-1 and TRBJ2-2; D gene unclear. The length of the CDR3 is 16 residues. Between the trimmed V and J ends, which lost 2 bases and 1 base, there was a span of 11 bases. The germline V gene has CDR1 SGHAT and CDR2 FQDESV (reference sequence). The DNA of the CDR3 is TGTGCCAGCAGCTTATTTGGTACAGAGAACACCGGGGAGCTGTTTTTT. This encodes CASSLFGTENTGELFF.

The CDR3 DNA is TGTGCCATCAGTGAGTATTCGAATGAGCAGTTCTTC. Translation: CAISEYSNEQFF. The V call is TRBV10-3, the J call TRBJ2-1, with no clear D. The CDR3 spans 12 residues. The germline CDR1 and CDR2 sequences are ENHRY and SYGVKD. Trimming took 1 base from V and 7 from J, leaving 5 bases between them.

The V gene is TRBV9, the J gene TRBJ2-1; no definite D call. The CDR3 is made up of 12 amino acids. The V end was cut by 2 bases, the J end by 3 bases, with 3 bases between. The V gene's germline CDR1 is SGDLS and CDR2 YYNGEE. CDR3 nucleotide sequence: TGTGCCAGCAGCGTTAACTACAATGAGCAGTTCTTC. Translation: CASSVNYNEQFF.